This T cell receptor (beta chain) came from a study of identical twins. The length of the CDR3 is 16 residues. V lost 3 bases and J lost 1; bases outside the gene matches: 6. Germline V gives CDR1 LNHDA, CDR2 SQIVND (reference sequence). Study-level findings and limits: In beta out-of-frame sequences, the excess sharing between twins was weaker. Whereas memory repertoires showed no such difference, abundant cord blood beta clonotypes carried fewer insertions.

Comments on this clonotype: The antigen remains undetermined.

A universal primer site was incorporated via template switching, and the cDNA contained unique molecular identifiers. One entry per CDR3 protein results from TCRdb running MiXCR on the 5' RACE reads. Among around 490,000 distinct CDR3 sequences listed, roughly an eighth were seen once. The sample was also reused in another study, on yellow fever vaccine responses in identical twins.

The chain carries TRBV19 and TRBJ2-1; 7 nucleotides match TRBD1. The origin of this receptor is a young woman in good health. Material: CD4+ T cells sorted from blood. In DNA, the CDR3 is TGTGCCAGTAGTATTTGGGGACAGCCGTCCTACAATGAGCAGTTCTTC. This translates into CASSIWGQPSYNEQFF.